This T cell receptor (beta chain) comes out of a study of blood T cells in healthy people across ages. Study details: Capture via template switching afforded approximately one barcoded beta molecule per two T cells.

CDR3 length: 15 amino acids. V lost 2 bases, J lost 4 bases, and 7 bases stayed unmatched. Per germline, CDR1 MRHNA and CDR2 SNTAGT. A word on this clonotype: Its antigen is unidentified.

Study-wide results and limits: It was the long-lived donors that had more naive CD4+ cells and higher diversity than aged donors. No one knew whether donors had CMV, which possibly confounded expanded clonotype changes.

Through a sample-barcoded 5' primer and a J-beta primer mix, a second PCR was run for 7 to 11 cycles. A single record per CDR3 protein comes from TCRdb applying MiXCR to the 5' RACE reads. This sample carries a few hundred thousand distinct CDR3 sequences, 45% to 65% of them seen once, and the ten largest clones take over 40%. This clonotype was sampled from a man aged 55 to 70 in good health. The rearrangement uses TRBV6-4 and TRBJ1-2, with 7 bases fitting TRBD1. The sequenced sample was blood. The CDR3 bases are TGTGCCAGCAGTGACCCCGAGACAGGGCGCTATGGCTACACCTTC. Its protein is CASSDPETGRYGYTF.